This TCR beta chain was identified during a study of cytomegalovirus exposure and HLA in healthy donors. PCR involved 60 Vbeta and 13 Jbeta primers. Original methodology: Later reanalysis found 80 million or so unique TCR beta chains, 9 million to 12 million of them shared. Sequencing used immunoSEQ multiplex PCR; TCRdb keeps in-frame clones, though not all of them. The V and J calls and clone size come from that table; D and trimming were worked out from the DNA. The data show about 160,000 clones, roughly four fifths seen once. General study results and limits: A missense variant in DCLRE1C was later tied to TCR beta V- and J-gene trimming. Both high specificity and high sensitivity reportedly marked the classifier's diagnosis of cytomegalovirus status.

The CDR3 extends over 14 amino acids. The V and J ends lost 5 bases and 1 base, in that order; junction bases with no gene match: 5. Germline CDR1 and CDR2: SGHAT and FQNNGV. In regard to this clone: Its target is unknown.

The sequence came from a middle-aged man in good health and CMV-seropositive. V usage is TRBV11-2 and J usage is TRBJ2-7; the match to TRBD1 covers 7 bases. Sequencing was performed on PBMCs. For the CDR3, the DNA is TGTGCCAGCAGCACTAGGGGACAGTCCTACGAGCAGTACTTC. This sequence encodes CASSTRGQSYEQYF.